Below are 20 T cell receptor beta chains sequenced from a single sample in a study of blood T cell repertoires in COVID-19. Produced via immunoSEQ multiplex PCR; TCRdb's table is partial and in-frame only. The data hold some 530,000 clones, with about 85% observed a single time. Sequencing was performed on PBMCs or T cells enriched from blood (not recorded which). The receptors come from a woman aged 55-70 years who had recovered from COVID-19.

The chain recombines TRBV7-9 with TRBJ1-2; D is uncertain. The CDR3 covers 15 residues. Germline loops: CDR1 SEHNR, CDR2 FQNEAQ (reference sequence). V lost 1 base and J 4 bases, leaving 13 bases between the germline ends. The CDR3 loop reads CASSLVAGISYGYTF. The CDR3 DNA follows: TGTGCCAGCAGCTTAGTAGCGGGCATTAGCTATGGCTACACCTTC.

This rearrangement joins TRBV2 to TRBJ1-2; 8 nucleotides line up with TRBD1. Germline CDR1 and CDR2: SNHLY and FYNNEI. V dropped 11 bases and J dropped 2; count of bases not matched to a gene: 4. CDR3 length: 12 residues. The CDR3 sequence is CASGQANYGYTF. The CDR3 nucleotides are TGTGCCTCGGGACAGGCGAACTATGGCTACACCTTC.

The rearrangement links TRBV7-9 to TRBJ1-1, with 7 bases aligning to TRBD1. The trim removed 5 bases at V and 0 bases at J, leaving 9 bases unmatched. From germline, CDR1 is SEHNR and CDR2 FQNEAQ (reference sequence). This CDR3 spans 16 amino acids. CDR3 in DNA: TGTGCCAGCAGCGCGGACAGGCCGACCTTGAACACTGAAGCTTTCTTT. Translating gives CASSADRPTLNTEAFF.

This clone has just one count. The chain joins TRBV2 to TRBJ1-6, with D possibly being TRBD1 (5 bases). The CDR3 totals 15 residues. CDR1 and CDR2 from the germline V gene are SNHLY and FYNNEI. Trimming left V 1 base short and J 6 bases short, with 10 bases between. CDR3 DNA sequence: TGTGCCAGCAGTGAAGAGGGGATCGGTAATTCACCCCTCCACTTT. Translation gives CASSEEGIGNSPLHF.

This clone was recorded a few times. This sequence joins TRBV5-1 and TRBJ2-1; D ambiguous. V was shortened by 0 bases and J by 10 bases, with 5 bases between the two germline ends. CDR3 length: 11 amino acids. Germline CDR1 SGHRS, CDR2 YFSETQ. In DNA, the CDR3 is TGCGCCAGCAGCTTGGGGCTCGAGCAGTTCTTC. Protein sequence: CASSLGLEQFF.

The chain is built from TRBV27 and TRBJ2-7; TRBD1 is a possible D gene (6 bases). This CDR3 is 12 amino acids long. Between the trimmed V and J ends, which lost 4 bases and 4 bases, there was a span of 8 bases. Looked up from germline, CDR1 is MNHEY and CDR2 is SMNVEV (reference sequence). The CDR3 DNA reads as TGTGCCAGCAGTTCACAGGGATACGAGCAGTACTTC. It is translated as CASSSQGYEQYF.

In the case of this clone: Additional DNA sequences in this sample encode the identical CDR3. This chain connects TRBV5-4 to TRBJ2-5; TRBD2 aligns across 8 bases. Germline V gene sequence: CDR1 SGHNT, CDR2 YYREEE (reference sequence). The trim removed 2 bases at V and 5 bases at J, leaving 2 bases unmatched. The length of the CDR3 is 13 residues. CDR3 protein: CASSFGGEETQYF. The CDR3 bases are TGTGCCAGCAGCTTCGGGGGGGAGGAGACCCAGTACTTC.

CDR3 nucleotide sequence: TGTGCCAGCAGAATCAGGGGGCGAGACACAGATACGCAGTATTTT. Residues: CASRIRGRDTDTQYF. V gene TRBV27 combines with J gene TRBJ2-3; 8 nucleotides line up with TRBD1. V shed 6 bases, J shed 2 bases, and the junction held 7 bases outside the gene matches. The CDR3 is 15 amino acids. The germline gives CDR1 MNHEY, CDR2 SMNVEV (reference sequence).

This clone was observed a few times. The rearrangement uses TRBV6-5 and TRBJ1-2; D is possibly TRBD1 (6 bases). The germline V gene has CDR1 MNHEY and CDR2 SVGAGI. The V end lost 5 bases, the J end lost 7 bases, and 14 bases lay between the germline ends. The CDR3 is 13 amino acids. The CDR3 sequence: CASSPSGGRGYTF. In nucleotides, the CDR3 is TGTGCCAGCAGTCCCTCTGGGGGCCGTGGCTACACCTTC.

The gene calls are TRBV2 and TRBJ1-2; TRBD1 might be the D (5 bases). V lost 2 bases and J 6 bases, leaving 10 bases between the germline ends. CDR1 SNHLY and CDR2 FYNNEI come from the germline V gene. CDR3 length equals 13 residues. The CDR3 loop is CASSERGFNGYTF. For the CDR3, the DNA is TGTGCCAGCAGTGAAAGGGGTTTCAATGGCTACACCTTC.

CDR3 amino acids: CASSIGTGGMSTGELFF. The CDR3 DNA reads as TGTGCCAGCAGTATCGGGACAGGGGGGATGAGCACCGGGGAGCTGTTTTTT. The rearrangement links TRBV28 to TRBJ2-2; 11 nucleotides agree with TRBD1. The germline CDR1 and CDR2 sequences are MDHEN and SYDVKM. This CDR3 region has 17 residues. The J segment lost 4 bases and the V segment lost 5 bases, leaving 9 bases of the junction unmatched.

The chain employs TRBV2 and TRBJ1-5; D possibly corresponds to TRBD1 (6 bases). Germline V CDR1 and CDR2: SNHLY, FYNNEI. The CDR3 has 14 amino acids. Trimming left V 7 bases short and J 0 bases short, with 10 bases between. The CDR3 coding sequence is TGTGCCAGCACAGGGGCAGCTAGCAATCAGCCCCAGCATTTT. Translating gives CASTGAASNQPQHF.

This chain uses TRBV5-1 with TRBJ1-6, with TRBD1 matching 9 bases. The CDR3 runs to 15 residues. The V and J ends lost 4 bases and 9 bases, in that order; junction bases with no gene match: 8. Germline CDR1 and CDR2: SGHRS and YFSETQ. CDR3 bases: TGCGCCAGCAGCCCGGACAGGGGAGGGTCTTCACCCCTCCACTTT. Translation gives CASSPDRGGSSPLHF.

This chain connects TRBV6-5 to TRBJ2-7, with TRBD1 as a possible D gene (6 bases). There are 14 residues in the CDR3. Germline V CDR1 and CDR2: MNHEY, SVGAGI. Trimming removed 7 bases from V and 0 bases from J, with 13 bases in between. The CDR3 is CASKQTGSSYEQYV. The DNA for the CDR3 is TGTGCCAGCAAGCAGACAGGTAGCTCCTACGAGCAGTACGTC.

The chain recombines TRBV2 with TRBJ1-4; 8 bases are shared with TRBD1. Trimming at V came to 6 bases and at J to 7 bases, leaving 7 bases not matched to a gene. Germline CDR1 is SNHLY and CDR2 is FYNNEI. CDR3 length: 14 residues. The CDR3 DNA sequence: TGTGCCAGCAGAGACTCAGGGGGCAGTGAAAAACTGTTTTTT. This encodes CASRDSGGSEKLFF.

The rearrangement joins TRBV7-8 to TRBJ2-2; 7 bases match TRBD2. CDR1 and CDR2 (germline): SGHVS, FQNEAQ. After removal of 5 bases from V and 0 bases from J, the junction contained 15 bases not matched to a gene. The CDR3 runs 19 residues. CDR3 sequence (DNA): TGTGCCAGCAGCAGGCGCTCTGGCGGGGGAGAAGCGAACACCGGGGAGCTGTTTTTT. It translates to CASSRRSGGGEANTGELFF.

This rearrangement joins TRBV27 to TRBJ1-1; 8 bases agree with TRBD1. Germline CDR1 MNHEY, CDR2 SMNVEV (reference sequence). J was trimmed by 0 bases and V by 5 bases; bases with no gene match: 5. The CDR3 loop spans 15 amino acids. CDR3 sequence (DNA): TGTGCCAGCAGTACATCAGGGGGCTTGAACACTGAAGCTTTCTTT. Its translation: CASSTSGGLNTEAFF.

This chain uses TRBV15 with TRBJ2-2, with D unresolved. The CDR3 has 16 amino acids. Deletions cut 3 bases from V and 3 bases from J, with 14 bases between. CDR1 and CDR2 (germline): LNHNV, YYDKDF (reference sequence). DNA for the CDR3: TGTGCCACCAGCAGCGCTCTCGCCCGGGACACCGGGGAGCTGTTTTTT. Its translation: CATSSALARDTGELFF.

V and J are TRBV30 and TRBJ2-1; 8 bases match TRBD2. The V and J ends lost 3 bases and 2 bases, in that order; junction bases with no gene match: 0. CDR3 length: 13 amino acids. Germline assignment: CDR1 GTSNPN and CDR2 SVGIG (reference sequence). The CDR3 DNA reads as TGTGCCTGGAGCGGGGGGGCCTACAATGAGCAGTTCTTC. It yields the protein CAWSGGAYNEQFF. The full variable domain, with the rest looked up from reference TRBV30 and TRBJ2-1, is SQTIHQWPATLVQPVGSPLSLECTVEGTSNPNLYWYRQAAGRGLQLLFYSVGIGQISSEVPQNLSASRPQDRQFILSSKKLLLSDSGFYLCAWSGGAYNEQFFGPGTRLTVL.

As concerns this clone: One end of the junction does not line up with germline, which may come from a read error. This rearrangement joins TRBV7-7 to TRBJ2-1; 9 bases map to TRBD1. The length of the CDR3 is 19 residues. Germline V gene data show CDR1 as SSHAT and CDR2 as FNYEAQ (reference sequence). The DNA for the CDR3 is TGTGCTAGCAGCTTATCGGCCCCCGGGACAGGGAGCTCCTACAATGAGCAGTTCTTC. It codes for CASSLSAPGTGSSYNEQFF.